This T cell receptor beta chain was identified during a study of blood T cell repertoires in COVID-19 (dated by TCRdb to the early 2020s). Looking at the study overall: Samples from collaborators originated in the United States, Italy and Spain and spanned both the acute and convalescent phases of COVID-19. The prospective study material was composed of cDNA or gDNA derived from T cells, B-cell-depleted T cells, or PBMCs. The dataset comprised deeply sampled blood TCRbeta repertoires from subjects exposed to, actively infected with, or recovered from COVID-19. A freely available public database, intended as a resource for researchers studying the immune response to SARS-CoV-2, is where the repertoires were released. Samples came from the ongoing ImmuneRACE study (first 160 participants) plus 1,254 subjects from 6 global collaborators. The sample metadata nearly always contained a de-identified subject ID, COVID-19 status, age in years and sex. Where available, HLA class I and class II types were taken from metadata supplied by the sample provider and were not determined by assay-based typing. Overall results and qualifications from the work: How much clinical and demographic metadata was included differed by source and by participant, and the metadata was provided uncurated.

One collaborating source in Seattle enrolled patients during active infection and followed them longitudinally through the course of disease. Each collaborating institution followed its own protocols to collect whole blood in K2EDTA tubes. For TCRbeta analysis, collaborator samples were shipped as frozen whole blood, as isolated PBMCs, or as DNA extracted from either sample type. The germline V gene gives CDR1 as MDHEN and CDR2 as SYDVKM. The junction shows trimming of 6 bases on V and 1 base on J, and the gene matches do not reach 2 bases of it. The CDR3, from cysteine to phenylalanine, totals 15 residues. Only CDR3 DNA is held: 45 bases, read in frame from base 1. Concerning this clone: Its antigen remains unidentified. Base qualities are not recorded, but no much larger clone differs from it by a single base.

The immunoSEQ Assay, a bias-controlled multiplex PCR, was used to amplify TCRbeta CDR3 regions from genomic DNA. The paper's data handling went like this. Within the assay, amplification of reference gene primers was used to estimate how many nucleated cells each sample contained. Sequence reads were collapsed and filtered to measure the absolute abundance of every unique TCRbeta CDR3 rearrangement. For each sample, productive Simpson clonality was calculated by taking the square root of Simpson's diversity index across productive rearrangements. TCRdb mirrors the immuneACCESS table, restricted to in-frame sequences. Some clones are absent from its copies; in checked studies, under half trace to an unresolved V gene, and the reason for the others is unknown. V and J calls and clone size are those listed in that table; D and trimming were worked out from the DNA. Here the sample has some 70,000 clones; approximately 73% occur a single time. The top ten constitute about 15% of the sample.

The rearrangement joined TRBV28 to TRBJ2-6, with 8 central nucleotides matching TRBD1. Sample: peripheral blood. The source of this sequence is a man in his 60s with COVID-19, enrolled during active disease. The CDR3 reads as follows: CASSRTGSGANVLTF. The nucleotide sequence is TGTGCCAGCAGCAGGACAGGGTCTGGGGCCAACGTCCTGACTTTC.